Listed here are 2 T cell receptor beta chains from one sample, sequenced in a study of T cell repertoires in cytomegalovirus infection. TCRdb redid the calling of the reads with MiXCR, one entry per CDR3 protein. The table has 900,000 to 950,000 distinct CDR3 sequences, around 32% seen once; the top ten hold about an eighth. These receptors have no known antigen. Sequencing was performed on cultured CD8+ T cells from PBMCs, taken from culture after CMV antigen stimulation. Receptor source: a human donor in good health (CMV status not recorded). Some clones in this sample may be carry-over from other donors' samples.

The rearrangement joins TRBV3-1 to TRBJ2-5, with 7 positions matching TRBD1. Germline CDR1 and CDR2: LGHDT and YNNKEL (reference sequence). V lost 6 bases, J lost 5 bases, and 12 bases stayed unmatched. This CDR3 spans 15 amino acids. CDR3 sequence reads: CASSLNYRGGETQYF. The CDR3 coding sequence is TGTGCCAGCAGTCTCAACTACAGGGGTGGGGAGACCCAGTACTTC.

This clonotype has only a few counts. V is TRBV6-1 and J is TRBJ2-2; D gene ambiguous. The CDR3 consists of 12 residues. In germline, CDR1 is MNHNS, CDR2 SASEGT. Trimming stripped 5 bases from V and 7 bases from J, with 8 bases between. In DNA form, the CDR3 reads TGTGCCAGCAGTTCCATCCACGGGGAGCTGTTTTTT. Translated, it gives CASSSIHGELFF.